This TCR beta chain was recorded in a study of T cell responses to AZD1222 COVID-19 vaccine. Study results and caveats: Repertoires were obtained only post-peak T cell response. Spike was spanned by vaccine-associated CD4 TCRs, which were dominant at 160-218 and 743-854.

With regard to this clone: Its antigen remains unidentified.

This CDR3 is built from 15 residues. Between the trimmed V and J ends, which lost 3 bases and 0 bases, there was a span of 12 bases. The germline V gene has CDR1 MNHEY and CDR2 SMNVEV (reference sequence). Clones were sequenced by immunoSEQ multiplex PCR, and TCRdb holds only the in-frame ones, with some missing. The sample carries 50,000 to 65,000 clones, 80% to 90% recorded once. The specimen comprised peripheral blood, sampled on day 0 of AZD1222 vaccination. The clonotype originates from an adult in good health. The chain recombines TRBV27 with TRBJ2-7; no clear D. CDR3 protein: CASSLSGVHSYEQYF. CDR3 nucleotide sequence: TGTGCCAGCAGTTTGTCTGGGGTTCACTCCTACGAGCAGTACTTC.